This T cell receptor (beta chain) was captured in a study of patients and donors after allogeneic stem cell transplantation. In TCRdb, the RT-PCR reads were re-called with MiXCR into one record per CDR3 protein. The repertoire includes hundreds of thousands of distinct CDR3 sequences, 15% to 20% of them detected once, and less than 8% sits in the top ten. V lost 4 bases, J lost 4 bases, and 8 bases stayed unmatched. This CDR3 has 16 residues. The germline V gene has CDR1 SGHRS and CDR2 YFSETQ. The chain joins TRBV5-1 to TRBJ2-2; TRBD1 matches 9 bases. The sequence derives from a human donor who was either an allogeneic HSCT recipient or a stem cell or donor lymphocyte infusion donor (not recorded which). It is not recorded whose cells these are; they may come from a transplant donor. Sample: blood, either unsorted or a sorted T cell fraction (not recorded which). CDR3 sequence (DNA): TGCGCCAGCAGCACCGGGACAGGGAAGGTCACCGGGGAGCTGTTTTTT. Protein product: CASSTGTGKVTGELFF.